Following are 25 T cell receptor beta chains from one sample sequenced in a study of T cells expressing NK-cell markers. TCRdb reprocessed the 5' RACE reads, keeping one entry per CDR3 protein, no DNA. The table lists 350,000 to 500,000 distinct CDR3 sequences, with 7.3% in the top ten. The sequencing input was blood T cells: a sorted CD56 or NKG2C T cell subset, CD4+ or CD8+ T cells, or bulk PBMC T cells (not recorded which). These receptors originate from a woman aged 18 to 75 in good health.

The genes are TRBV20-1 and TRBJ2-1; TCRdb calls TRBD1, which cannot be checked without DNA. This CDR3 has 15 residues. Germline CDR1 DFQATT, CDR2 SNEGSKA (reference sequence). CDR3 sequence: CSATPRTGAYNEQFF.

The V and J genes are TRBV7-2 and TRBJ2-1; absent DNA, TCRdb's TRBD2 call cannot be checked. CDR1 is SGHTA and CDR2 is FQGNSA in the germline V gene. The CDR3 runs 14 residues. Here the CDR3 reads CASSLVLASNEQFF.

The chain combines TRBV4-3 with TRBJ2-1; without DNA, the TCRdb call of TRBD1 cannot be checked. CDR3 length: 14 amino acids. The germline gives CDR1 LGHNA, CDR2 YSLEER. This CDR3 reads CASSQAYGAHEQFF.

The V and J genes are TRBV6-2 or TRBV6-3 and TRBJ2-7. Germline assignment: CDR1 MNHEY and CDR2 SVGEGT. This CDR3 has 15 residues. CDR3 residues: CASSPVAQSSYEQYF.

J is TRBJ2-5 and V is TRBV7-7; TCRdb selects TRBD2, and the lack of DNA leaves this call unchecked. The CDR3 length is 14 residues. Germline V CDR1 and CDR2: SSHAT, FNYEAQ (reference sequence). This CDR3 is CASSQGTSGETQYF.

V and J are TRBV10-3 and TRBJ2-7. The CDR3 totals 11 residues. Germline CDR1 is ENHRY and CDR2 is SYGVKD. CDR3: CAISEKYGQYF.

The rearrangement uses TRBV9 and TRBJ2-2; TCRdb's D call, TRBD2, is unchecked because there is no DNA. This CDR3 is built from 15 residues. Germline V gene data show CDR1 as SGDLS and CDR2 as YYNGEE. CDR3: CASSPNDLQVGELFF.

This chain connects TRBV19 to TRBJ2-7; the TRBD1 assignment by TCRdb is unverifiable without DNA. This CDR3 is built from 14 residues. The germline gives CDR1 LNHDA, CDR2 SQIVND (reference sequence). The CDR3 is CASRSGTGAYEQYF.

This chain uses TRBV12-3 or TRBV12-4 with TRBJ2-1; without DNA, the TCRdb call of TRBD2 cannot be checked. The length of the CDR3 is 13 residues. Here the CDR3 reads CASSKRGVNEQFF.

The gene calls are TRBV7-4 and TRBJ1-5; with no DNA, the TCRdb D assignment of TRBD1 cannot be verified. Germline V CDR1 and CDR2: SGHVT, SQSDAQ. The CDR3 contains 16 residues. CDR3 protein: CASSLPDGAANQPQHF.

CDR3: CSATNPGTSGDEQYF. The chain combines TRBV20-1 with TRBJ2-7; as DNA is missing, the TRBD2 call by TCRdb cannot be tested. Germline V gives CDR1 DFQATT, CDR2 SNEGSKA (reference sequence). The CDR3 extends over 15 amino acids.

The genes are TRBV20-1 and TRBJ1-1. This CDR3 is 13 amino acids long. CDR1 is DFQATT, CDR2 SNEGSKA, per germline (reference sequence). The CDR3 sequence is CSARGGFGTEAFF.

The chain uses TRBV10-1 and TRBJ2-2; TCRdb returns TRBD1, unconfirmable since there is no DNA. The CDR3 runs to 15 residues. Germline V CDR1 and CDR2: WNHNN, SYGVQD (reference sequence). The CDR3 protein is CASSDRDRQTGELFF.

This rearrangement joins TRBV7-2 to TRBJ2-5; TCRdb's D call of TRBD1 is untestable without DNA. This CDR3 comprises 14 residues. Germline loops: CDR1 SGHTA, CDR2 FQGNSA. CDR3 region: CASSLGGGPETQYF.

The chain is built from TRBV11-2 and TRBJ1-2; TCRdb names TRBD1, which stays unverified in the absence of DNA. The CDR3 extends over 16 amino acids. Germline CDR1 and CDR2: SGHAT and FQNNGV. The CDR3 sequence is CASSSGQGGRNKLYTF.

V and J are TRBV6-5 and TRBJ2-7. The CDR3 consists of 16 residues. The germline V gene has CDR1 MNHEY and CDR2 SVGAGI. The CDR3 protein is CASSYSRGNWVHEQYF.

The chain has TRBV20-1 and TRBJ1-2; TCRdb indicates TRBD1, and absent DNA this call remains unverified. Germline CDR1 is DFQATT and CDR2 is SNEGSKA (reference sequence). The CDR3 is 13 amino acids. CDR3 in amino acids: CSAETGEAYGYTF.

V is TRBV18 and J is TRBJ1-1; TCRdb indicates TRBD1, and absent DNA this call remains unverified. CDR3 size: 14 residues. Germline CDR1 reads KGHSH; CDR2 reads LQKENI. This CDR3 reads CASSHDRRNTEAFF.

The V and J genes are TRBV9 and TRBJ1-2; TCRdb reports TRBD1, a call that lacks DNA to check it against. This CDR3 comprises 15 residues. The germline V gene has CDR1 SGDLS and CDR2 YYNGEE. CDR3 amino acids: CASSVFLSTGLGYTF.

This chain joins TRBV6-5 and TRBJ2-5; TCRdb's D call, TRBD2, is unchecked because there is no DNA. The CDR3 length is 15 residues. In germline, CDR1 is MNHEY, CDR2 SVGAGI. CDR3 amino acids: CASSYLGEGDETQYF.

The chain combines TRBV7-2 with TRBJ2-1; the D gene TCRdb calls, TRBD1, cannot be checked with no DNA. Looked up from germline, CDR1 is SGHTA and CDR2 is FQGNSA. The CDR3 runs to 15 residues. The CDR3 region is CASSSDRGQYNEQFF. The full variable domain, in which reference TRBV7-2 and TRBJ2-1 provide the parts outside the CDR3, is GAGVSQSPSNKVTEKGKDVELRCDPISGHTALYWYRQSLGQGLEFLIYFQGNSAPDKSGLPSDRFSAERTGGSVSTLTIQRTQQEDSAVYLCASSSDRGQYNEQFFGPGTRLTVL.

The V and J genes are TRBV5-5 and TRBJ2-1; absent DNA, TCRdb's TRBD2 call cannot be checked. The V gene's germline CDR1 is SGHKS and CDR2 YYEKEE (reference sequence). The CDR3 extends over 16 amino acids. The CDR3 is CASSPNLAGGINEQFF.

This chain links TRBV25-1 with TRBJ2-5; TCRdb proposes TRBD2, but this gene call is untestable without DNA. Germline V gene data show CDR1 as MGHDK and CDR2 as SYGVNS. The CDR3 contains 17 residues. CDR3 protein: CASSESLAGEDQETQYF. The full variable domain, completed using reference TRBV25-1 and TRBJ2-5, is EADIYQTPRYLVIGTGKKITLECSQTMGHDKMYWYQQDPGMELHLIHYSYGVNSTEKGDLSSESTVSRIRTEHFPLTLESARPSHTSQYLCASSESLAGEDQETQYFGPGTRLLVL.

The J gene is TRBJ2-2, the V gene TRBV9; there is no DNA to check the TCRdb D call of TRBD1. There are 15 residues in the CDR3. Germline-derived CDR1 and CDR2 are SGDLS and YYNGEE. Here the CDR3 reads CASSEDGGLVGELFF.

This chain connects TRBV18 to TRBJ1-6; TCRdb indicates TRBD1, and absent DNA this call remains unverified. CDR3 length: 16 residues. Germline CDR1 reads KGHSH; CDR2 reads LQKENI. The CDR3 sequence: CASSPSRQGINSPLHF. The variable domain in full, with the rest retrieved from reference TRBV18 and TRBJ1-6, is NAGVMQNPRHLVRRRGQEARLRCSPMKGHSHVYWYRQLPEEGLKFMVYLQKENIIDESGMPKERFSAEFPKEGPSILRIQQVVRGDSAAYFCASSPSRQGINSPLHFGNGTRLTVT.